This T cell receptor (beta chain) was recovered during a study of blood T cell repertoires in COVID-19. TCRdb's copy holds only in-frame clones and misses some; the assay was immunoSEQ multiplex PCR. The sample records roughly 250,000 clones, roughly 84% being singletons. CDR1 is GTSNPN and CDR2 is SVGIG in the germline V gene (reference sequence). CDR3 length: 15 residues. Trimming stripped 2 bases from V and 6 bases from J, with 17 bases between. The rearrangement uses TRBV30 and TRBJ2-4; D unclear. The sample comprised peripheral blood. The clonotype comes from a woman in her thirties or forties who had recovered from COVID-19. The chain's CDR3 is CAWSPATYLPNIQYF. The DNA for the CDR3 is TGTGCCTGGAGTCCCGCGACTTACCTTCCAAACATTCAGTACTTC. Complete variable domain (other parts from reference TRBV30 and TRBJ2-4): SQTIHQWPATLVQPVGSPLSLECTVEGTSNPNLYWYRQAAGRGLQLLFYSVGIGQISSEVPQNLSASRPQDRQFILSSKKLLLSDSGFYLCAWSPATYLPNIQYFGAGTRLSVL.